The present entry profiles one T cell receptor (beta chain) with its context. Using immunoSEQ multiplex PCR, the repertoire was profiled, and TCRdb retains in-frame clones only, with some absent. The table records more than 100,000 clones, under 90% of them present only once. The data originate from a study of blood T cell repertoires in COVID-19. Trimming cost V 0 bases and J 0 bases, with 9 bases left between them. Germline lookup yields CDR1 SGHKS and CDR2 YYEKEE (reference sequence). The CDR3 runs 15 residues. This sequence originates from a woman in her 70s with acute or convalescent COVID-19. Input material: peripheral blood. The rearrangement joins TRBV5-5 to TRBJ1-1, with D perhaps matching TRBD1 (6 bases). The chain's CDR3 is CASSLDGTLNTEAFF. The CDR3, as DNA: TGTGCCAGCAGCTTGGATGGGACACTGAACACTGAAGCTTTCTTT.